What follows are 16 T cell receptor beta chains derived from one specimen sequenced in a study of blood T cell repertoires in COVID-19. Profiling relied on immunoSEQ multiplex PCR, and the TCRdb table lists in-frame clones only, not all of them. The data contain some 200,000 clones, approximately 85% of them seen just once; the ten biggest clones take up 6.5% to 9%. Sequenced sample: peripheral blood. The receptors come from a woman aged 60-70 years with acute or convalescent COVID-19.

The genes are TRBV7-9 and TRBJ1-4; D gene uncertain. CDR3 length: 15 amino acids. The germline V and J ends were trimmed by 6 bases and 4 bases, with 15 bases remaining between them. In germline, CDR1 is SEHNR, CDR2 FQNEAQ (reference sequence). DNA for the CDR3: TGTGCCAGCAGAGGTGAGGGCAGAAGTAATGAAAAACTGTTTTTT. As protein: CASRGEGRSNEKLFF.

The V call is TRBV30, the J call TRBJ1-5; D possibly corresponds to TRBD1 (5 bases). Germline CDR1 reads GTSNPN; CDR2 reads SVGIG (reference sequence). Between the trimmed V and J ends, which lost 0 bases and 2 bases, there was a span of 11 bases. The CDR3 loop spans 15 amino acids. The CDR3 sequence: CAWSVKGMGNQPQHF. The CDR3 DNA is TGTGCCTGGAGTGTAAAGGGGATGGGCAATCAGCCCCAGCATTTT.

V gene TRBV13 combines with J gene TRBJ2-7; 12 bases fit TRBD2. Losses at the gene ends were 5 bases for V and 2 bases for J; bases not matched to a gene: 4. Germline CDR1 reads PRHDT; CDR2 reads FYEKMQ (reference sequence). The length of the CDR3 is 15 residues. The CDR3 loop reads CASSEGLAGAYEQYV. The DNA of the CDR3 is TGTGCCAGCAGCGAGGGACTAGCGGGTGCCTACGAGCAGTACGTC.

V gene TRBV27 combines with J gene TRBJ1-2; 7 bases map to TRBD1. This CDR3 region has 15 residues. CDR1 MNHEY and CDR2 SMNVEV come from the germline V gene (reference sequence). V was pared by 4 bases and J by 1 base, with 6 bases of the junction left unmatched. The CDR3 loop is CASSSWTGINYGYTF. Here the CDR3 DNA reads TGTGCCAGCAGTTCCTGGACAGGTATTAACTATGGCTACACCTTC.

The rearrangement uses TRBV28 and TRBJ1-1; D remains unclear. CDR1 MDHEN and CDR2 SYDVKM come from the germline V gene. The CDR3 has 13 residues. Trimming removed 7 bases at V and 1 base at J, with 10 bases between. The DNA of the CDR3 is TGTGCCAGCAATCGACTGAGGAACACTGAAGCTTTCTTT. This gives the protein CASNRLRNTEAFF.

V gene TRBV20-1 combines with J gene TRBJ2-3; D unresolved. Germline V CDR1 and CDR2: DFQATT, SNEGSKA (reference sequence). V was cut by 1 base and J by 6 bases, with 5 bases left in between. The CDR3 is 11 residues long. The CDR3 is CSARGEDTQYF. CDR3 bases: TGCAGTGCTAGAGGTGAGGATACGCAGTATTTT.

The chain employs TRBV25-1 and TRBJ1-1; D might be TRBD1 (6 bases). In germline, CDR1 is MGHDK, CDR2 SYGVNS. Trimming shortened V by 0 bases and J by 4 bases, and 9 bases separated the two germline ends. The CDR3 runs to 14 residues. This chain's CDR3 is CASSEYQGSTEAFF. CDR3 in DNA: TGTGCCAGCAGTGAATATCAGGGGTCCACTGAAGCTTTCTTT.

V gene TRBV7-9 combines with J gene TRBJ1-1; 11 bases agree with TRBD1. Germline V gene data show CDR1 as SEHNR and CDR2 as FQNEAQ (reference sequence). V lost 1 base to trimming and J lost 1 base; unmatched junction nucleotides: 2. The CDR3 has 16 amino acids. The CDR3 reads CASSLGTGGKNTEAFF. DNA of the CDR3: TGTGCCAGCAGCTTAGGGACAGGGGGCAAGAACACTGAAGCTTTCTTT. Filled out from reference TRBV7-9 and TRBJ1-1, the complete variable domain reads DTGVSQNPRHKITKRGQNVTFRCDPISEHNRLYWYRQTLGQGPEFLTYFQNEAQLEKSRLLSDRFSAERPKGSFSTLEIQRTEQGDSAMYLCASSLGTGGKNTEAFFGQGTRLTVV.

The chain has TRBV5-1 and TRBJ2-2; TRBD2 matches 7 bases. V lost 0 bases, J lost 2 bases, and 4 bases stayed unmatched. Germline V gene sequence: CDR1 SGHRS, CDR2 YFSETQ. The CDR3 is made up of 16 amino acids. The CDR3, as DNA: TGCGCCAGCAGCTTGGTGGCGGGAGATAACACCGGGGAGCTGTTTTTT. Protein product: CASSLVAGDNTGELFF.

V usage is TRBV18 and J usage is TRBJ1-4, with 7 positions matching TRBD1. The J segment lost 7 bases and the V segment lost 3 bases, leaving 5 bases of the junction unmatched. The CDR3 is 14 residues long. Germline CDR1 reads KGHSH; CDR2 reads LQKENI. The CDR3 bases are TGTGCCAGCTCACCGCGACAGGGCGGTGAAAAACTGTTTTTT. Translated, it gives CASSPRQGGEKLFF.

This chain links TRBV29-1 with TRBJ1-1; D uncertain. Germline V gives CDR1 SQVTM, CDR2 ANQGSEA. The CDR3 is 13 residues long. V was pared by 2 bases and J by 6 bases, with 13 bases between. CDR3 bases: TGCAGCGTTGAATCCCCCCGCATAGCTGAAGCTTTCTTT. As protein: CSVESPRIAEAFF.

CDR3: CASSEVARTTGSETQYF. DNA of the CDR3: TGTGCCAGCAGTGAAGTCGCCCGCACGACAGGATCAGAGACCCAGTACTTC. This chain joins TRBV2 and TRBJ2-5; tentatively, D is TRBD1 (6 bases). Germline assignment: CDR1 SNHLY and CDR2 FYNNEI. Trimming removed 1 base at V and 4 bases at J, with 19 bases between. This CDR3 comprises 17 residues. Combining the CDR3 with reference TRBV2 and TRBJ2-5 gives the whole variable domain EPEVTQTPSHQVTQMGQEVILRCVPISNHLYFYWYRQILGQKVEFLVSFYNNEISEKSEIFDDQFSVERPDGSNFTLKIRSTKLEDSAMYFCASSEVARTTGSETQYFGPGTRLLVL.

This clone was seen just once. In DNA, the CDR3 is TGTGCCAGCAGTGAACAGGAATTTGAAAAACTGTTTTTT. Its protein product is CASSEQEFEKLFF. The chain employs TRBV2 and TRBJ1-4; no definite D call. Trimming took 2 bases from V and 7 from J, leaving 8 bases between them. The germline gives CDR1 SNHLY, CDR2 FYNNEI. This CDR3 has 13 residues.

The genes are TRBV12-3 or TRBV12-4 and TRBJ2-1, with D perhaps matching TRBD2 (5 bases). The germline V and J ends were trimmed by 2 bases and 7 bases, with 9 bases remaining between them. The CDR3 length is 13 residues. In DNA form, the CDR3 reads TGTGCCAGCAGTTTAATAGCGATGAATGAGCAGTTCTTC. It codes for CASSLIAMNEQFF.

The rearrangement links TRBV11-3 to TRBJ2-3, with 7 positions matching TRBD1. The germline gives CDR1 SGHNT, CDR2 YENEEA. CDR3 length: 16 amino acids. V lost 1 base, J lost 0 bases, and 4 bases stayed unmatched. The CDR3 DNA sequence: TGTGCCAGCAGCTTAGGTGGGACAGCTAGCACAGATACGCAGTATTTT. Its protein is CASSLGGTASTDTQYF.

V is TRBV3-1 (or the pseudogene TRBV3-2) and J is TRBJ1-2; 7 nucleotides align to TRBD1. V shed 4 bases and J 5 bases; nucleotides not matched to a gene: 13. CDR1 and CDR2 from the germline V gene are LGHDT and YNNKEL (reference sequence). The CDR3 covers 16 residues. CDR3: CASSLLSTGMQYGYTF. The CDR3 bases are TGTGCCAGCAGCCTCCTGTCGACAGGGATGCAGTATGGCTACACCTTC.